This passage covers 21 T cell receptor beta chains from one sample sequenced in a study of blood T cell repertoires in COVID-19. Assay: immunoSEQ multiplex PCR; the TCRdb copy retains only in-frame clones and omits some. The sample consists of approximately 220,000 clones, less than 90% of them appearing once. The sample consisted of PBMCs or T cells enriched from blood (not recorded which). Source of these receptors: a woman younger than 45 who had been exposed to COVID-19.

The chain carries TRBV19 and TRBJ1-1; 8 bases agree with TRBD1. CDR3 length: 14 residues. Germline CDR1 LNHDA, CDR2 SQIVND (reference sequence). V lost 6 bases to trimming and J lost 1 base; unmatched junction nucleotides: 4. In nucleotides, the CDR3 is TGTGCCAGTAGGCCAGGGGGCTCGAACACTGAAGCTTTCTTT. Residues: CASRPGGSNTEAFF.

The chain employs TRBV9 and TRBJ2-5; unclear D gene. Germline loops: CDR1 SGDLS, CDR2 YYNGEE. Trimming pared 2 bases from V and 0 bases from J, leaving 11 bases between. The CDR3 has 15 residues. The CDR3 bases are TGTGCCAGCAGCGTCCCCTTGGAGTACCAAGAGACCCAGTACTTC. Protein product: CASSVPLEYQETQYF.

This chain links TRBV29-1 with TRBJ2-3; D may be TRBD2 (5 bases). The CDR3 extends over 15 amino acids. Germline CDR1 and CDR2: SQVTM and ANQGSEA. Trimming shortened V by 0 bases and J by 4 bases, and 14 bases separated the two germline ends. The CDR3 nucleotides are TGCAGCGTTGAAGATTTAGCGCTCAAGGCAGATACGCAGTATTTT. This codes for CSVEDLALKADTQYF.

The chain joins TRBV9 to TRBJ1-6; unclear D gene. V lost 0 bases to trimming and J lost 8 bases, with 12 bases between them. The CDR3 is 15 amino acids. Germline V gene sequence: CDR1 SGDLS, CDR2 YYNGEE. The CDR3 region has the DNA TGTGCCAGCAGCGTAGAGCGGGATGGGGATTCACCCCTCCACTTT. It translates to CASSVERDGDSPLHF.

The chain carries TRBV19 and TRBJ1-5; the match to TRBD1 covers 9 bases. Germline CDR1 and CDR2: LNHDA and SQIVND (reference sequence). The CDR3 runs 13 residues. J gave up 6 bases and V 6 bases, and 3 bases lay outside the gene matches. CDR3 DNA: TGTGCCAGTAGCCCGACAGGGGGTCAGCCCCAGCATTTT. Encoded protein: CASSPTGGQPQHF.

The V gene is TRBV10-3, the J gene TRBJ2-3, with 7 bases matching TRBD1. The trim removed 6 bases at V and 0 bases at J, leaving 3 bases unmatched. CDR3 size: 14 residues. The germline gives CDR1 ENHRY, CDR2 SYGVKD. DNA for the CDR3: TGTGCCATCAGGGGGACAGCTAGCACAGATACGCAGTATTTT. This encodes CAIRGTASTDTQYF.

The J gene is TRBJ2-2, the V gene TRBV5-1; D gene uncertain. With 0 bases removed from V and 1 base from J, the gap between germline ends came to 10 bases. Germline assignment: CDR1 SGHRS and CDR2 YFSETQ. The CDR3 runs 16 residues. Written as DNA, the CDR3 is TGCGCCAGCAGCTTGGCTCCTACCCTGAACACCGGGGAGCTGTTTTTT. Translation gives CASSLAPTLNTGELFF.

This clone has a single count. V is TRBV6-5 and J is TRBJ2-1, with D possibly TRBD2 on 6 matching bases. This CDR3 has 13 amino acids. The germline V and J ends were trimmed by 11 bases and 4 bases, with 15 bases remaining between them. Germline V gene sequence: CDR1 MNHEY, CDR2 SVGAGI. CDR3 DNA: TGTGCCTTGGGAGGCGGGGTGTACAATGAGCAGTTCTTC. This gives the protein CALGGGVYNEQFF.

The V call is TRBV30, the J call TRBJ1-2, with D hard to call. V was trimmed by 3 bases and J by 5 bases, leaving 13 bases between them. Germline V gene sequence: CDR1 GTSNPN, CDR2 SVGIG (reference sequence). The CDR3 has 13 residues. Here the CDR3 DNA reads TGTGCCTGGAGCCCCAGTGGGAGATATGGCTACACCTTC. Translating gives CAWSPSGRYGYTF.

This clone was observed many times. The chain joins TRBV5-1 to TRBJ2-1, with 8 bases matching TRBD1. Unmatched junction bases numbered 13, after V lost 3 bases and J lost 8 bases. CDR3 length equals 16 residues. Germline CDR1 reads SGHRS; CDR2 reads YFSETQ. The CDR3 sequence is CASSWGGSGGLDEQFF. The CDR3 coding sequence is TGCGCCAGCAGCTGGGGTGGATCAGGGGGCCTGGATGAGCAGTTCTTC.

The J gene is TRBJ2-1, the V gene TRBV5-1, with D possibly matching TRBD1 (6 bases). The CDR3 extends over 16 amino acids. CDR1 and CDR2 from the germline V gene are SGHRS and YFSETQ. Trimming took 2 bases from V and 0 from J, leaving 12 bases between them. The CDR3 bases are TGCGCCAGCAGCTTAACTCTGGGGGCCTCCTACAATGAGCAGTTCTTC. Translating gives CASSLTLGASYNEQFF.

This CDR3 is CASSQGHLAKNIQYF. The CDR3 DNA follows: TGTGCCAGCAGCCAAGGTCACTTAGCCAAAAACATTCAGTACTTC. The rearrangement uses TRBV3-1 (or the pseudogene TRBV3-2) and TRBJ2-4; no firm D call. V lost 1 base, J lost 0 bases, and 7 bases lay in between. Germline assignment: CDR1 LGHDT and CDR2 YNNKEL (reference sequence). The CDR3 is 15 residues long.

V gene TRBV12-3 or TRBV12-4 combines with J gene TRBJ2-1; no definite D call. The CDR3 length is 11 residues. Between the trimmed V and J ends, which lost 8 bases and 6 bases, there was a span of 8 bases. DNA of the CDR3: TGTGCCAGCCGACACCGCAATGAGCAGTTCTTC. This sequence encodes CASRHRNEQFF.

The chain combines TRBV5-1 with TRBJ1-6, with D unclear. Trimming shortened V by 4 bases and J by 7 bases, and 12 bases separated the two germline ends. The CDR3 loop spans 14 amino acids. Germline CDR1 reads SGHRS; CDR2 reads YFSETQ. The CDR3 region is CASSRPQANSPLHF. The CDR3 coding sequence is TGCGCCAGCAGCCGGCCCCAGGCGAATTCACCCCTCCACTTT.

This sequence joins TRBV3-1 (or the pseudogene TRBV3-2) and TRBJ1-6, with 7 bases matching TRBD1. V dropped 4 bases and J dropped 4; count of bases not matched to a gene: 4. This CDR3 is 15 amino acids long. CDR1 and CDR2 (germline): LGHDT, YNNKEL (reference sequence). The chain's CDR3 is CASSRTTGYNSPLHF. Written as DNA, the CDR3 is TGTGCCAGCAGCCGCACGACAGGGTATAATTCACCCCTCCACTTT.

The chain joins TRBV10-3 to TRBJ1-1; D possibly corresponds to TRBD1 (6 bases). Germline loops: CDR1 ENHRY, CDR2 SYGVKD. The CDR3 consists of 14 residues. Trimming took off 6 bases at V and 0 bases at J, with 11 bases between the two ends. The CDR3 reads CAIREGQLNTEAFF. DNA of the CDR3: TGTGCCATCAGGGAGGGACAATTGAACACTGAAGCTTTCTTT.

This clone was detected once. The rearrangement uses TRBV12-5 and TRBJ2-7; possibly TRBD1 for D (6 bases). The CDR3 has 13 amino acids. Germline CDR1 is LGHNT and CDR2 is FRNRAP. V lost 7 bases and J lost 6, with 16 bases in between. CDR3 protein: CASAGLGAGEQYF. The CDR3 DNA is TGTGCTAGTGCCGGCCTGGGGGCAGGCGAGCAGTACTTC.

This clone was recorded a few times. The chain links TRBV29-1 to TRBJ1-1; 7 nucleotides align to TRBD1. Germline trimming cut 5 bases from V and 5 bases from J; bases unmatched to any gene: 5. The CDR3 contains 12 residues. Looked up from germline, CDR1 is SQVTM and CDR2 is ANQGSEA. CDR3 nucleotide sequence: TGCAGCGTTCACAGGGGAAAAACTGAAGCTTTCTTT. This sequence encodes CSVHRGKTEAFF.

The rearrangement joins TRBV12-1 to TRBJ2-7; the D segment call TRBD2 is taken from the table without a DNA check. TRBV12-1 corresponds to a pseudogene. The CDR3 has 14 amino acids. CDR3 DNA sequence: TGTGCCAGCAGTCCCCGGGGGTCCACCTACGAGCAGTACTTC. Translation gives CASSPRGSTYEQYF.

This clone was detected only once. The gene calls are TRBV5-1 and TRBJ2-1, with D perhaps matching TRBD1 (5 bases). This CDR3 is built from 12 residues. Germline-derived CDR1 and CDR2 are SGHRS and YFSETQ. Trimming took 1 base from V and 8 from J, leaving 7 bases between them. CDR3 in amino acids: CASSLRGDEQFF. DNA for the CDR3: TGCGCCAGCAGCTTGAGGGGCGATGAGCAGTTCTTC. Looking up the rest from reference TRBV5-1 and TRBJ2-1 gives the full variable domain: KAGVTQTPRYLIKTRGQQVTLSCSPISGHRSVSWYQQTPGQGLQFLFEYFSETQRNKGNFPGRFSGRQFSNSRSEMNVSTLELGDSALYLCASSLRGDEQFFGPGTRLTVL.

The J gene is TRBJ2-3, the V gene TRBV28; 9 nucleotides align to TRBD1. The V gene end was trimmed by 3 bases and the J gene end by 2 bases; junction bases not matched to a gene: 6. Germline V gene sequence: CDR1 MDHEN, CDR2 SYDVKM. The CDR3 is 16 amino acids. This CDR3 is CASSFAGTGLTDTQYF. For the CDR3, the DNA is TGTGCCAGCAGTTTCGCCGGGACAGGGCTCACAGATACGCAGTATTTT.